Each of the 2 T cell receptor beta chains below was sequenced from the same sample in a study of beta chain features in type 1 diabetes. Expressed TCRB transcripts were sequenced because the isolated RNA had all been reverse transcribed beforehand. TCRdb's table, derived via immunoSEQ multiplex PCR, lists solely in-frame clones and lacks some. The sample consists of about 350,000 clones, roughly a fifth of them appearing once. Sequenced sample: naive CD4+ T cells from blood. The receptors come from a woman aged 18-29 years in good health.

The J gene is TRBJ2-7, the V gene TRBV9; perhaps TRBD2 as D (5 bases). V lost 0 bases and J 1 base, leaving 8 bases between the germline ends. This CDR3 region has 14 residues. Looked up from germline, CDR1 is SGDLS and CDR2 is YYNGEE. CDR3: CASSVGGVSYEQYF. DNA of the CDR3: TGTGCCAGCAGCGTAGGGGGAGTATCCTACGAGCAGTACTTC.

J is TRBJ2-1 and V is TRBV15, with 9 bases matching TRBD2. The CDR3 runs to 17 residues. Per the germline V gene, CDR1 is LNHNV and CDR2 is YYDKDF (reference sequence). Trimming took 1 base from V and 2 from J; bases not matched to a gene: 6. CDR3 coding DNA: TGTGCCACCAGCAGAGGGGCTAGCGGGAAGACCTACAATGAGCAGTTCTTC. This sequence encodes CATSRGASGKTYNEQFF.